Shown below are 2 T cell receptor beta chains from a single sample sequenced in a study of blood T cell repertoires in COVID-19. The method was immunoSEQ multiplex PCR; TCRdb's version includes in-frame clones alone and lacks a portion of them. The sample has under 250,000 clones; around 81% are singletons. The sample was peripheral blood. Receptor source: a woman in her sixties with acute or convalescent COVID-19.

This clone showed up just once. The chain couples TRBV6-1 to TRBJ1-1, with 7 positions matching TRBD1. The ends lost 0 bases at V and 1 base at J; junction bases unmatched: 5. Germline loops: CDR1 MNHNS, CDR2 SASEGT. The CDR3 consists of 16 residues. The DNA of the CDR3 is TGTGCCAGCAGTGAAGCGATAGGGGGCTCGAACACTGAAGCTTTCTTT. Translated: CASSEAIGGSNTEAFF.

This chain joins TRBV7-8 and TRBJ1-3; TRBD1 might be the D (5 bases). CDR3 size: 12 residues. Germline V gene lookup returns CDR1 SGHVS and CDR2 FQNEAQ. The V end lost 5 bases, the J end lost 8 bases, and 10 bases lay between the germline ends. CDR3 residues: CASSPPRDTIYF. In DNA form, the CDR3 reads TGTGCCAGCAGCCCGCCCAGGGACACCATATATTTT.